Included here is one TCR beta chain sequence, with context. Its cognate antigen is unknown. Expressed TCRB transcripts got sequenced, as all isolated RNA was reverse transcribed. Using immunoSEQ multiplex PCR, the repertoire was profiled, and TCRdb retains in-frame clones only, with some absent. The sample holds 300,000 to 400,000 clones, roughly 8.8% seen once. The sample belongs to a study of beta chain features in type 1 diabetes. Whole-study findings and limits: The study found moderately but significantly shorter TCRB CDR3s in all four CD4+ subsets of Type 1 diabetes patients. cDNA-based reads could over-represent cells with high TCR expression.

The CDR3 spans 14 residues. Germline loops: CDR1 SGHTA, CDR2 FQGNSA. Trimming removed 4 bases at V and 5 bases at J, with 11 bases between. Sequences were obtained from central memory CD4+ T cells from blood. This sequence was found in a young man with type 1 diabetes. This chain joins TRBV7-2 and TRBJ2-2; no definite D call. CDR3 coding DNA: TGTGCCAGCAGCTGGCGAGGTGGGACCGGGGAGCTGTTTTTT. This codes for CASSWRGGTGELFF.